The present entry profiles one TCR beta chain with its context. Its antigen is as yet unknown. Trimming removed 4 bases at V and 4 bases at J, with 6 bases between. Germline V gene sequence: CDR1 SGDLS, CDR2 YYNGEE. CDR3 length: 12 residues. This sample was included in a study of cytomegalovirus exposure and HLA in healthy donors. Background on the study: Across around 400 genotyped donors, over 70% landed in the Caucasian-associated ancestry cluster. Study conclusions and caveats: Analyzed later, most CMV-associated TCR beta chains appeared HLA-restricted.

Researchers ran the PCR with 60 Vbeta and 13 Jbeta primers. Per the study methods: The count from a later analysis was 79 million or so unique TCR beta chains, 9.5 million to 11 million of them shared. Profiled with immunoSEQ multiplex PCR; TCRdb holds only in-frame clones, not every one. V and J calls and clone size are those listed in that table; D and trimming were worked out from the DNA. The table has 100,000 to 140,000 clones, more than 65% seen once. The chain recombines TRBV9 with TRBJ1-3, with D unclear. This clonotype was obtained from a man younger than 45 in good health and CMV-seronegative. The sequenced sample was PBMCs. The CDR3 sequence is CASSREGNTIYF. The CDR3 coding sequence is TGTGCCAGCAGCCGGGAAGGAAACACCATATATTTT.